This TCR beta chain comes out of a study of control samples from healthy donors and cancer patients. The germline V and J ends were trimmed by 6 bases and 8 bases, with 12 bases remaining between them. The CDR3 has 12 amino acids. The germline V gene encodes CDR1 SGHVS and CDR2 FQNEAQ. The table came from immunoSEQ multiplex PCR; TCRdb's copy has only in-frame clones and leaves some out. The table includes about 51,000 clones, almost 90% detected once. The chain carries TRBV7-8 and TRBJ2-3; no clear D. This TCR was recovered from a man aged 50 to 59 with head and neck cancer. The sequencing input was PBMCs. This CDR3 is CASSLLFATQYF. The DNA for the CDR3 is TGTGCCAGCAGTCTTCTATTTGCTACGCAGTATTTT. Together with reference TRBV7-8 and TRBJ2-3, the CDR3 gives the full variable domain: GAGVSQSPRYKVAKRGQDVALRCDPISGHVSLFWYQQALGQGPEFLTYFQNEAQLDKSGLPSDRFFAERPEGSVSTLKIQRTQQEDSAVYLCASSLLFATQYFGPGTRLTVL.